This TCR beta chain comes out of a study of beta chain features in type 1 diabetes. Study observations and caveats: The study found moderately but significantly shorter TCRB CDR3s in all four CD4+ subsets of Type 1 diabetes patients. Researchers caution that PCR might favor shorter templates, equally among patients and controls.

CDR1 is KGHSH and CDR2 is LQKENI in the germline V gene. The trim removed 8 bases at V and 6 bases at J, leaving 7 bases unmatched. This CDR3 spans 14 amino acids. Points on this clone: Its target is not known.

Since all of the isolated RNA was reverse transcribed, expressed TCRB transcripts were what got sequenced. Regulatory, naive and central memory T cell samples averaged about 3.5 million reads. Data came from immunoSEQ multiplex PCR; TCRdb stores just in-frame clones and leaves some out. The data hold around 25,000 clones, with 69% observed a single time. The chain carries TRBV18 and TRBJ2-3; 11 nucleotides agree with TRBD2. The clonotype comes from a man aged 18 to 29 with type 1 diabetes. The material sequenced was Tregs from blood. CDR3 bases: TGTGCCAGCCGTCGGACTAGCGGGTCGGATACGCAGTATTTT. It translates to CASRRTSGSDTQYF.